The sequence of this TCR beta chain was determined in a study of blood T cell repertoires in COVID-19 (dated by TCRdb to the early 2020s). For the study in its entirety: Samples covering the acute and convalescent phases of COVID-19 were provided by collaborators in the United States, Italy and Spain. The material from the prospective study consisted of cDNA or gDNA derived from T cells, B-cell-depleted T cells, or PBMCs. Subjects who had been exposed to COVID-19, were actively infected with it, or had recovered from it provided the deeply sampled blood TCRbeta repertoires that made up the dataset. A freely available public database, intended as a resource for researchers studying the immune response to SARS-CoV-2, is where the repertoires were released. Samples came from the ongoing ImmuneRACE study (first 160 participants) plus 1,254 subjects from 6 global collaborators. The sample metadata nearly always contained a de-identified subject ID, COVID-19 status, age in years and sex. Where available, HLA class I and class II types were taken from metadata supplied by the sample provider and were not determined by assay-based typing. The investigation overall reported the following: Clinical and demographic metadata were provided uncurated, with the amount varying by source and participant.

This clone was seen a handful of times. Its antigen specificity is not known. No base qualities exist here, and no much larger clone lies one base off it. The same CDR3 arises from other DNA sequences in this sample as well. The collaborating institutions used their own protocols to collect whole blood in K2EDTA tubes. For TCRbeta analysis, collaborators shipped samples in one of three forms: frozen whole blood, isolated PBMCs, or DNA extracted from either of those sample types. TCRbeta CDR3 regions were amplified from genomic DNA using the immunoSEQ Assay, a bias-controlled multiplex PCR. For the original study's pipeline: Nucleated cell counts per sample were estimated from amplification of reference gene primers within the assay. To quantify the absolute abundance of each unique TCRbeta CDR3 rearrangement, sequence reads were collapsed and filtered. For each sample, productive Simpson clonality was calculated as the square root of Simpson's diversity index across productive rearrangements. Imported from immuneACCESS, the table was reduced by TCRdb to in-frame sequences with V and J called. These copies leave out some clones; in studies compared against another copy, an unresolved V gene accounts for under half, and the cause of the remainder is not known. V, J and clone size reflect that table, while D and trimming were determined from the DNA. The sample records about 230,000 clones, roughly 84% of which are singletons. Of the sample, around 0.96% is held by the ten largest clones.

Counted from cysteine to phenylalanine, this CDR3 has 13 amino acids. CDR3 DNA only is kept here, 39 bases in frame from base 1. The CDR1 and CDR2 encoded by the germline V gene are KGHSH and LQKENI. V was cut back by 6 bases and J by 1 base, leaving a gap of 9 bases between them. The receptor was derived from a man in his forties with acute or convalescent COVID-19. The chain employs TRBV18 and TRBJ1-2, and the D gene may be TRBD1, 6 bases matching. Sequencing was done on a sample of peripheral blood. CDR3 region: CASSPDSNYGYTF. In nucleotides, the sequence is TGTGCCAGCTCGCCGGACAGTAACTATGGCTACACCTTC. Joined to the reference TRBV18 and TRBJ1-2 proteins, this CDR3 gives the full variable domain: NAGVMQNPRHLVRRRGQEARLRCSPMKGHSHVYWYRQLPEEGLKFMVYLQKENIIDESGMPKERFSAEFPKEGPSILRIQQVVRGDSAAYFCASSPDSNYGYTFGSGTRLTVV.